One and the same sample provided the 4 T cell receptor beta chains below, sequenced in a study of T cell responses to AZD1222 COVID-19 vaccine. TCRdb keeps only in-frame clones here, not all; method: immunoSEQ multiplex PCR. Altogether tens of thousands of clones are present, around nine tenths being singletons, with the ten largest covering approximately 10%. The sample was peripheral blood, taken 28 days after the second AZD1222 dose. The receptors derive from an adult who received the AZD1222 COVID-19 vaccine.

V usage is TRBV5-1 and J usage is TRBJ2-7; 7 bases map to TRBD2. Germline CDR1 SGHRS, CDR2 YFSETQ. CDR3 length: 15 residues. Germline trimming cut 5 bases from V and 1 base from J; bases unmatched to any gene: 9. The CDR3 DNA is TGCGCCAGCAGGCCCCTTCAGGGAGGGTCCTACGAGCAGTACTTC. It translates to CASRPLQGGSYEQYF.

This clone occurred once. DNA for the CDR3: TGTGCCAGCAGCTTAGGTTGGGACAGCCCAAATTCACCCCTCCACTTT. This sequence encodes CASSLGWDSPNSPLHF. The chain uses TRBV7-2 and TRBJ1-6, with 7 bases that match TRBD1. V shed 1 base and J 7 bases; nucleotides not matched to a gene: 7. The CDR3 length is 16 residues. Germline V gives CDR1 SGHTA, CDR2 FQGNSA.

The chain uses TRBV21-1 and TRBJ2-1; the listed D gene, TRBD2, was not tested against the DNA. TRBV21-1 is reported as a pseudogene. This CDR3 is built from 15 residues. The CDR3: CASSSGTEVDNEQFF. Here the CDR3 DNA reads TGTGCCAGCAGCTCCGGGACTGAGGTCGACAATGAGCAGTTCTTC.

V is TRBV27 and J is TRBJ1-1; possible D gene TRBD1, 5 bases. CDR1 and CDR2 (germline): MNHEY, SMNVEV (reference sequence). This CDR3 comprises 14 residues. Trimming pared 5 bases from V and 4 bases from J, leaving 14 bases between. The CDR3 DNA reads TGTGCCAGCAGTACAGCAGGGTGGGGCACTGAAGCTTTCTTT. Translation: CASSTAGWGTEAFF.